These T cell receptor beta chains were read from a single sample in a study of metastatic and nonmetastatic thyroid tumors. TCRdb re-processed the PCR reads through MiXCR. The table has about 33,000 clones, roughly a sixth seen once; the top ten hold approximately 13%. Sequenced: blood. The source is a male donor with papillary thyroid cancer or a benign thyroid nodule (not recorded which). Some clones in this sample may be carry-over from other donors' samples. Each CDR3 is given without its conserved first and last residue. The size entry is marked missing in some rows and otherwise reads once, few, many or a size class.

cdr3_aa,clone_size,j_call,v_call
ASFDPWADTQY,few,TRBJ2-3,TRBV19
ASSPQVRTEAF,many,TRBJ1-1,TRBV4-1
ASSLPRFGQGPYEQY,many,TRBJ2-7,TRBV11-2
ASSRLRRGTDTQY,many,TRBJ2-3,TRBV7-2
ASSFGTGNYNEQF,NA,TRBJ2-1,TRBV5-1
ASSIQGGNSYEQY,few,TRBJ2-7,TRBV6-6
SATLAGGSPYEQY,once,TRBJ2-7,TRBV20-1
ASSFSGITTDTQY,many,TRBJ2-3,TRBV11-3
ASSHTGRVGPNTEAL,NA,TRBJ1-1,TRBV19
ASSLVGTSGRKTQY,many,TRBJ2-5,TRBV7-9
ASSLGQWATSPEAF,NA,TRBJ1-1,TRBV11-1
ASSLGLVGVGYT,NA,TRBJ1-2,TRBV11-2
ANSLRYTGQLFYEQY,NA,TRBJ2-7,TRBV12-3/TRBV12-4
ASSPRWGRTSGTDTQY,NA,TRBJ2-3,TRBV5-1
ASSPGTGVQPQH,medium-sized,TRBJ1-5,TRBV28
ASSFGVSGANVLT,NA,TRBJ2-6,TRBV28
ASSEETGSWDTQY,few,TRBJ2-3,TRBV6-4
ASSLTGTGGGNEKLF,NA,TRBJ1-4,TRBV6-1
ASSRHRTSGSSYEQY,many,TRBJ2-7,TRBV3-1
ASSLGGGVRTEAF,many,TRBJ1-1,TRBV5-6
ASSSGDRNTEAF,NA,TRBJ1-1,TRBV28
SARGLAGGPGEQF,many,TRBJ2-1,TRBV20-1
ASIFIGSYSNYGYT,few,TRBJ1-2,TRBV12-3/TRBV12-4
ASSHPPGQGTYGYT,medium-sized,TRBJ1-2,TRBV28
ASSLGTGFGANVLT,many,TRBJ2-6,TRBV11-3
ASSSPDRGHKNTEAF,many,TRBJ1-1,TRBV11-1
ASSQVAGTYNEQF,many,TRBJ2-1,TRBV4-3
ASSPSGTVNTEAF,many,TRBJ1-1,TRBV7-8
ASILNSLGRSTEAF,NA,TRBJ1-1,TRBV11-1
ASSGGGYNDQY,NA,TRBJ2-7,TRBV7-8
ASSLGGNGYT,many,TRBJ1-2,TRBV27
SARDYSGTDTQY,many,TRBJ2-3,TRBV20-1
ASSHAGTSGSDEQF,many,TRBJ2-1,TRBV6-2/TRBV6-3
ASSKPGSTTGNGYT,many,TRBJ1-2,TRBV11-1
ATSRDLQGKNQSQH,few,TRBJ1-5,TRBV15
ASSENPNYGYT,NA,TRBJ1-2,TRBV2
ASSLEWLAGGTDTQY,many,TRBJ2-3,TRBV28